The next 10 T cell receptor beta chains were all read from a single sample in a study of metastatic and nonmetastatic thyroid tumors. TCRdb re-clonotyped the PCR reads via MiXCR. There are more than 20,000 clones in the sample; approximately 13% occur only once, and approximately 4.9% lies in the top ten. Each patient came to thyroid surgery without any prior treatment (of any kind). Material for sequencing was blood. The receptors shown here come from a female donor with papillary thyroid cancer or a benign thyroid nodule (not recorded which). Some clones in this sample may be carry-over from other donors' samples.

In the case of this clone: One base away lies a much larger clone, so this may be a sequencing read error. V and J are TRBV6-6 and TRBJ2-6, with TRBD1 matching over 7 bases. V was pared by 6 bases and J by 0 bases, with 8 bases of the junction left unmatched. CDR1 and CDR2 from the germline V gene are MNHNY and SVGAGI (reference sequence). This CDR3 has 17 residues. The CDR3 sequence is CASRPGTAYSGANVLTF. In DNA, the CDR3 is TGTGCCAGCAGGCCCGGGACAGCCTACTCTGGGGCCAACGTCCTGACTTTC.

This clone has a handful of counts. This may come from a read error, since a much larger clone is one base off. This chain connects TRBV6-1 to TRBJ2-7, with TRBD2 matching 8 bases. The CDR3 is made up of 12 amino acids. V lost 10 bases and J lost 12; bases outside the gene matches: 14. Germline CDR1 is MNHNS and CDR2 is SASEGT. CDR3 DNA sequence: TGTGCCATCCCGGGGGGGGGCTGGGGGCTGTACTTC. Translating gives CAIPGGGWGLYF.

In this sample, this clone turned up a few times. V is TRBV10-3 and J is TRBJ2-1, with D possibly being TRBD1 (6 bases). Germline V gene sequence: CDR1 ENHRY, CDR2 SYGVKD. CDR3 size: 16 residues. V was clipped by 6 bases and J by 15 bases, with 30 bases between them. The CDR3 region is CAISEGQGFRGNEWFF. As DNA, the CDR3 is TGTGCCATCAGCGAGGGTCAGGGATTCAGGGGAAATGAGTGGTTCTTC.

The chain carries TRBV5-1 and TRBJ2-1, with TRBD2 matching 13 bases. The CDR3 loop spans 15 amino acids. After removal of 3 bases from V and 8 bases from J, the junction contained 5 bases not matched to a gene. The V gene's germline CDR1 is SGHRS and CDR2 YFSETQ. The chain's CDR3 is CASSSGLAGVYEQFF. CDR3 nucleotides: TGCGCCAGCAGCTCAGGACTAGCGGGAGTCTATGAGCAGTTCTTC.

This clone was observed a handful of times. The CDR3 here is CASSDSTSLSTDTQYF. CDR3 in DNA: TGTGCCAGCAGTGACTCAACTAGCTTGAGCACAGATACGCAGTATTTT. The chain combines TRBV6-1 with TRBJ2-3, with a possible D match to TRBD2 (6 bases). V was trimmed by 3 bases and J by 0 bases, leaving 13 bases between them. There are 16 residues in the CDR3. The V gene's germline CDR1 is MNHNS and CDR2 SASEGT.

There are many counts of this clone. J is TRBJ2-3 and V is TRBV20-1, with D unclear. Germline-derived CDR1 and CDR2 are DFQATT and SNEGSKA (reference sequence). V was pared by 3 bases and J by 3 bases, with 16 bases between. This CDR3 region has 15 residues. CDR3 DNA: TGCAGTGCTAGCGGGCCCGGGCTAGGGACAGATACGCAGTATTTT. It is translated as CSASGPGLGTDTQYF.

On this clone itself: A clone one base away is much larger, so this may be a read error. The rearrangement uses TRBV6-2 or TRBV6-3 and TRBJ2-5; TRBD2 is a possible D gene (6 bases). Trimming stripped 11 bases from V and 9 bases from J, with 25 bases between. The CDR3 sequence is 14 residues long. CDR1 MNHEY and CDR2 SVGEGT come from the germline V gene. The CDR3 loop is CAAAPSVGLGAQYF. The CDR3 bases are TGTGCCGCGGCTCCTAGCGTGGGCCTGGGGGCCCAGTACTTC.

This clone was counted at least ten times. The rearrangement uses TRBV6-1 and TRBJ1-3, with D hard to call. Trimming pared 6 bases from V and 4 bases from J, leaving 13 bases between. CDR3 length: 14 residues. Germline V gives CDR1 MNHNS, CDR2 SASEGT. CDR3 residues: CASSRRTKGNTIYF. Here the CDR3 DNA reads TGTGCCAGCAGCCGTAGGACTAAAGGAAACACCATATATTTT.

This clone was observed at least ten times. V and J are TRBV29-1 and TRBJ1-1; no reliable D call. The CDR3 consists of 12 residues. V gave up 3 bases and J gave up 3 bases, with 8 bases separating them. The V gene's germline CDR1 is SQVTM and CDR2 ANQGSEA. This CDR3 reads CSVEFGDTEAFF. In nucleotides, the CDR3 is TGCAGCGTTGAGTTTGGGGACACTGAAGCTTTCTTT.

The gene calls are TRBV30 and TRBJ1-4; 9 positions agree with TRBD1. V dropped 2 bases and J dropped 9; count of bases not matched to a gene: 7. The CDR3 contains 14 residues. Germline assignment: CDR1 GTSNPN and CDR2 SVGIG (reference sequence). In DNA, the CDR3 is TGTGCCTGGAGTTTACAGGGGGCGCGTCAAAAACTGTTTTTT. Amino acids: CAWSLQGARQKLFF.